The 16 T cell receptor beta chains below all came from one sample that was sequenced in a study of cytomegalovirus exposure and HLA in healthy donors. The PCR used 60 Vbeta and 13 Jbeta primers. Produced via immunoSEQ multiplex PCR; TCRdb's table is partial and in-frame only. Seen here are fewer than 180,000 clones, about 60% observed once, and the top ten hold around 7.1%. Sequencing input: PBMCs. The receptor set was obtained from a woman in her fifties or sixties in good health and CMV-seropositive.

J is TRBJ2-7 and V is TRBV4-3; 9 bases fit TRBD2. The CDR3 spans 15 residues. Trimming removed 5 bases from V and 7 bases from J; junction bases left unmatched: 12. CDR1 and CDR2 (germline): LGHNA, YSLEER. The CDR3 loop is CASSWEPSGILEQYF. CDR3 in DNA: TGCGCCAGCAGCTGGGAGCCTAGCGGGATTCTGGAGCAGTACTTC.

The chain combines TRBV5-4 with TRBJ2-2; 14 bases match TRBD2. CDR3 length: 16 amino acids. Per the germline V gene, CDR1 is SGHNT and CDR2 is YYREEE (reference sequence). Unmatched junction bases numbered 3, after V lost 2 bases and J lost 6 bases. In DNA form, the CDR3 reads TGTGCCAGCAGCTTTCGACTAGCGGGAGGGCCCGGGGAGCTGTTTTTT. It translates to CASSFRLAGGPGELFF.

V is TRBV30 and J is TRBJ1-2; 7 nucleotides line up with TRBD1. Germline loops: CDR1 GTSNPN, CDR2 SVGIG (reference sequence). The CDR3 spans 13 residues. J lost 4 bases, V lost 4 bases, and 6 bases had no gene match. CDR3 in DNA: TGTGCCTGGATCCGGGACAGCGGCTATGGCTACACCTTC. Translated, it gives CAWIRDSGYGYTF.

The V call is TRBV7-9, the J call TRBJ2-5; TRBD1 is a possible D gene (6 bases). V lost 3 bases and J lost 4, with 21 bases in between. CDR1 and CDR2 from the germline V gene are SEHNR and FQNEAQ (reference sequence). The CDR3 has 17 residues. The CDR3 is CASSFGGWTREGETQYF. CDR3 coding DNA: TGTGCCAGCAGCTTTGGGGGCTGGACTCGAGAAGGAGAGACCCAGTACTTC. The full variable domain, its missing parts supplied by reference TRBV7-9 and TRBJ2-5, is DTGVSQNPRHKITKRGQNVTFRCDPISEHNRLYWYRQTLGQGPEFLTYFQNEAQLEKSRLLSDRFSAERPKGSFSTLEIQRTEQGDSAMYLCASSFGGWTREGETQYFGPGTRLLVL.

V and J are TRBV11-2 and TRBJ2-5; 12 nucleotides align to TRBD2. The CDR3 consists of 15 residues. Trimming cost V 5 bases and J 5 bases; bases outside gene matches: 6. Germline V gene lookup returns CDR1 SGHAT and CDR2 FQNNGV. The CDR3 region is CASSPGLAGKETQYF. The CDR3 nucleotides are TGTGCCAGCAGCCCCGGACTAGCGGGAAAGGAGACCCAGTACTTC.

This clone has more than one count but fewer than ten. The V call is TRBV18, the J call TRBJ2-1; D remains ambiguous. The V gene lost 2 bases and the J gene lost 0 bases, with 8 bases spanning the gap. Germline values: CDR1 KGHSH, CDR2 LQKENI. The CDR3 runs to 15 residues. The CDR3 reads CASSPGESSYNEQFF. The CDR3 coding sequence is TGTGCCAGCTCACCAGGAGAAAGCTCCTACAATGAGCAGTTCTTC. The full variable domain, completed using reference TRBV18 and TRBJ2-1, is NAGVMQNPRHLVRRRGQEARLRCSPMKGHSHVYWYRQLPEEGLKFMVYLQKENIIDESGMPKERFSAEFPKEGPSILRIQQVVRGDSAAYFCASSPGESSYNEQFFGPGTRLTVL.

The chain couples TRBV4-2 to TRBJ2-5, with D perhaps TRBD2 (6 bases). V was trimmed by 2 bases and J by 5 bases, leaving 12 bases between them. The CDR3 has 14 amino acids. Per the germline V gene, CDR1 is LGHNA and CDR2 is YNFKEQ. The CDR3 spells CASSQRGIGETQYF. Written as DNA, the CDR3 is TGTGCCAGCAGCCAACGCGGGATAGGGGAGACCCAGTACTTC.

The chain is built from TRBV19 and TRBJ1-1, with D uncertain. Germline CDR1 is LNHDA and CDR2 is SQIVND (reference sequence). The CDR3 consists of 14 residues. Trimming stripped 7 bases from V and 6 bases from J, with 18 bases between. The CDR3 DNA reads TGTGCCAGTACCTATGGAGGGAGGGAGGCTGAAGCTTTCTTT. Its protein is CASTYGGREAEAFF.

The rearrangement links TRBV18 to TRBJ2-3, with 7 bases lining up with TRBD1. The CDR3 has 13 amino acids. Germline loops: CDR1 KGHSH, CDR2 LQKENI. After removal of 3 bases from V and 7 bases from J, the junction contained 4 bases not matched to a gene. DNA for the CDR3: TGTGCCAGCTCACCCGGGACAGAGAATACGCAGTATTTT. Its protein is CASSPGTENTQYF.

The CDR3 DNA is TGCGCCAGCAGCAGACGGGAGGGCGGCACAGATACGCAGTATTTT. It translates to CASSRREGGTDTQYF. The chain joins TRBV5-1 to TRBJ2-3, with 8 bases that match TRBD2. The germline CDR1 and CDR2 sequences are SGHRS and YFSETQ. The J segment lost 1 base and the V segment lost 4 bases, leaving 5 bases of the junction unmatched. The CDR3 has 15 residues.

V gene TRBV4-3 combines with J gene TRBJ2-7; TRBD1 matches at 9 bases. CDR1 is LGHNA, CDR2 YSLEER, per germline. V was clipped by 3 bases and J by 2 bases; unmatched bases: 5. This CDR3 spans 15 amino acids. The CDR3 DNA follows: TGCGCCAGCAGCCAGTCGAGGACAGGGGCCTACGAGCAGTACTTC. Its protein is CASSQSRTGAYEQYF.

This clone has just one count. CDR3 sequence: CASSFRGGTEAFF. CDR3 bases: TGTGCCAGCAGCTTTAGGGGGGGCACTGAAGCTTTCTTT. The chain joins TRBV9 to TRBJ1-1, with D possibly matching TRBD1 (6 bases). The CDR3 covers 13 residues. Germline-derived CDR1 and CDR2 are SGDLS and YYNGEE. Trimming cost V 4 bases and J 4 bases, with 11 bases left between them. The full variable domain, rest sourced from reference TRBV9 and TRBJ1-1, is DSGVTQTPKHLITATGQRVTLRCSPRSGDLSVYWYQQSLDQGLQFLIQYYNGEERAKGNILERFSAQQFPDLHSELNLSSLELGDSALYFCASSFRGGTEAFFGQGTRLTVV.

The J gene is TRBJ2-1, the V gene TRBV5-1, with TRBD2 matching over 7 bases. The CDR3 is 16 amino acids. The trim removed 3 bases at V and 3 bases at J, leaving 9 bases unmatched. Germline lookup yields CDR1 SGHRS and CDR2 YFSETQ. CDR3 protein: CASSSWAGAVYNEQFF. In nucleotides, the CDR3 is TGCGCCAGCAGCTCGTGGGCGGGAGCGGTCTACAATGAGCAGTTCTTC.

The rearrangement uses TRBV4-3 and TRBJ2-1, with 7 bases identical to TRBD2. CDR1 is LGHNA, CDR2 YSLEER, per germline. Trimming at V came to 4 bases and at J to 7 bases, leaving 7 bases not matched to a gene. The CDR3 contains 14 residues. The CDR3 region is CASSLGGGRNEQFF. The CDR3 nucleotides read TGCGCCAGCAGCCTCGGGGGAGGGAGAAATGAGCAGTTCTTC.

This sequence joins TRBV18 and TRBJ1-2; D ambiguous. Trimming shortened V by 2 bases and J by 8 bases, and 21 bases separated the two germline ends. The CDR3 covers 16 residues. From germline, CDR1 is KGHSH and CDR2 LQKENI. For the CDR3, the DNA is TGTGCCAGCTCACCATCAGTTTCAGCCCGGAGAGAAGGCTACACCTTC. This gives the protein CASSPSVSARREGYTF.

A few counts support this clone. The rearrangement uses TRBV2 and TRBJ1-1; 8 nucleotides line up with TRBD1. Trimming took 2 bases from V and 4 from J; bases not matched to a gene: 6. This CDR3 has 15 amino acids. The germline V gene has CDR1 SNHLY and CDR2 FYNNEI. CDR3 region: CASSERRTGGTEAFF. The CDR3 bases are TGTGCCAGCAGTGAACGTCGTACAGGGGGCACTGAAGCTTTCTTT.